This T cell receptor beta chain was sequenced for a study of spatial heterogeneity in lung cancer. Turning to the study itself: Every unique TCR and UMI combination, on average, appeared more than ten times in raw reads.

This clonotype has only a few counts. What it binds is unknown. Because the library targeted alpha chains, this beta chain is an off-target read whose size means little. Study-level results: Counts that tracked tumor mutation counts were those of expanded intratumoral alpha and beta TCRs. Expanded TCRs that were ubiquitous or regional had counts tracking ubiquitous and regional nonsynonymous mutations, respectively.

Unique molecular identifiers, one per molecule, were present on every TCR cDNA molecule. From the 5' RACE reads, TCRdb called clonotypes with MiXCR, one entry per CDR3 protein. This sample has about 10,000 distinct CDR3 sequences; around 12% occur once, and the top ten carry 10% to 13%. The time point: sample taken at primary tumor resection. The cohort: around 77 early-stage, untreated non-small cell lung cancer patients. The sequenced sample was lung tumor tissue, obtained at surgery. The clonotype comes from a male donor with early-stage non-small cell lung cancer.

The CDR3 protein is CASSPPGTELFTDTQYF. The CDR3 DNA sequence: TGTGCCAGCTCACCACCTGGGACAGAACTCTTCACAGATACGCAGTATTTT. The V call is TRBV18, the J call TRBJ2-3; 7 nucleotides line up with TRBD1. The junction had 8 bases not matched to a gene; V was cut back by 0 bases and J by 2 bases. Germline CDR1 KGHSH, CDR2 LQKENI. The CDR3 sequence is 17 residues long.